The subject of this entry is one TCR beta chain. Its matching antigen is unknown. UMIs and sample barcodes were carried by the TCR alpha and TCR beta cDNA libraries that 5'RACE produced using constant-segment primers. TCRdb analysed the 5' RACE reads with MiXCR anew, one entry per CDR3 protein. The sample contains 200,000 to 250,000 distinct CDR3 sequences, around 25% of which appear only once. The sample originates from a study of T-cell memory formation after mild COVID-19. At the level of the study: TCR clusters mostly belonged to single donors.

There are 14 residues in the CDR3. The V end lost 5 bases, the J end lost 5 bases, and 15 bases lay between the germline ends. Findings and caveats of the study: Day 15 to 85 contracting clones showed balanced CD4/CD8; day 15 to 37 expanders favored CD4+.

This chain links TRBV12-3 or TRBV12-4 with TRBJ1-1; possibly TRBD1 for D (5 bases). The receptor's source is an adult woman who had mild COVID-19 (a few samples of this study predate the infection). Cell type and time point are not known. Sequenced input: PBMCs or a T cell subset sorted from them (not recorded which). CDR3 loop: CASSTSWAGTEAFF. CDR3 in DNA: TGTGCCAGCAGTACCAGTTGGGCAGGGACTGAAGCTTTCTTT.